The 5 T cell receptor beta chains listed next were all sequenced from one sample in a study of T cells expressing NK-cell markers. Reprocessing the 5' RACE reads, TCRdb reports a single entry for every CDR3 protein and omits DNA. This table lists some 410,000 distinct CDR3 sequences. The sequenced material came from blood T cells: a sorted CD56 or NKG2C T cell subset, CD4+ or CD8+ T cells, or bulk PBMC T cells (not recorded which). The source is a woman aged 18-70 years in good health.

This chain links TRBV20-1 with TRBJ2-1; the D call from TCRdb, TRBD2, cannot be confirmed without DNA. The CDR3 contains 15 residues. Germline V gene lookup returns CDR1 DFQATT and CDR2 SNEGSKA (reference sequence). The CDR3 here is CSARTRTSGGREQFF.

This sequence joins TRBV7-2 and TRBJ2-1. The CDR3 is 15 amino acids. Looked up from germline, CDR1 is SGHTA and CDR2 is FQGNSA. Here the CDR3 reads CASSTALSSYNEQFF.

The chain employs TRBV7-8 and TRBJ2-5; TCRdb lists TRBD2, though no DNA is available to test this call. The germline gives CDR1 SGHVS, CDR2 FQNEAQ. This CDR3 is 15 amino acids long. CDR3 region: CASSHGLAWEETQYF.

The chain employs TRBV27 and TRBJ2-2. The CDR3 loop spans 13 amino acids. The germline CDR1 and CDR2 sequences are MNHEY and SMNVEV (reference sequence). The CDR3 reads CASTNSNTGELFF.

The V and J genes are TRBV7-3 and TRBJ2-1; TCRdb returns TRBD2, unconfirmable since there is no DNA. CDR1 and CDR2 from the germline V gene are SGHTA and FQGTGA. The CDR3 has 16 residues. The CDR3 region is CASSLSPSGALNEQFF.